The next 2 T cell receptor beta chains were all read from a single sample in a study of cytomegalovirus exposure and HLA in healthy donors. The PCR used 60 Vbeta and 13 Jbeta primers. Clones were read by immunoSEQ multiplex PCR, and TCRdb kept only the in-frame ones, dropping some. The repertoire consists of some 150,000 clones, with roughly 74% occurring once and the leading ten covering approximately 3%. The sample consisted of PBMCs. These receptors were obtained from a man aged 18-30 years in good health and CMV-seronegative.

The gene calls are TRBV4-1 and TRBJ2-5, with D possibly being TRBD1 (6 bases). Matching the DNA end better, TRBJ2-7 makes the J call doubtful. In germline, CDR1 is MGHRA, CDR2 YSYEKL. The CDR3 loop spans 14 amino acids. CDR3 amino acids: CASSDVQGPYEQYF. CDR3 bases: TGCGCCAGCAGCGACGTACAGGGCCCCTACGAGCAGTACTTC.

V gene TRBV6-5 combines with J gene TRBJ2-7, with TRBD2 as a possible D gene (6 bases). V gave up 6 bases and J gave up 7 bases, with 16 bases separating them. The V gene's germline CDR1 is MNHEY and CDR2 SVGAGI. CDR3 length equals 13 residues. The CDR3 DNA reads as TGTGCCAGCAGCTCGGGAGCAGGGAGGGAGCAGTACGTC. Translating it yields CASSSGAGREQYV.